One T cell receptor beta chain is described in this entry. This clone occurred once. What antigen it recognizes has not been identified. Base qualities are not at hand, and no much larger clone is one base apart. Genomic DNA was isolated using the Qiagen DNeasy kit from unsorted PBMCs as well as from negatively selected CD4+ and CD8+ fractions. Using primers that anneal to V and J segments, immunoSEQ multiplex PCR amplified the TCR beta CDR3 regions. A synthetic immune receptor repertoire was used to minimize amplification bias, and remaining bias was computationally removed after sequencing. Concerning the study's data processing: Repertoire diversity was quantified as the Shannon entropy index using custom Python scripts. Unsorted, CD4+ and CD8+ repertoires were analyzed separately, except for combined analyses in which CD4+ and CD8+ sequences were merged in silico. Clonal expansion was defined as a frequency increase of at least 2-fold after treatment compared with C1D1, and clones undetected at baseline were assigned a pseudocount of 0.5. Singleton clones were defined as clones with 0 or 1 copy at C1D1, and non-singleton clones were defined as clones with 2 or more copies. Clones expanded in unsorted samples were labelled as CD4+, CD8+ or unknown by matching protein sequences in sorted samples from the same patient. Wilcoxon tests were applied to paired samples to test diversity changes from C1D1 to C4D1. In its TCRdb copy, this immuneACCESS table keeps in-frame sequences only and misses some clones. Where compared with another copy, unresolved V genes explain less than half of these, and the others have no known cause. The V and J calls and clone size were taken over from that table, and D and trimming were inferred from the DNA. The sample records around 58,000 clones, about nine tenths of which are singletons. Over 9.5% of the sample is taken by the ten largest.

Taken from the germline V gene, the CDR1 and CDR2 loops are ENHRY and SYGVKD. The CDR3, from cysteine to phenylalanine, totals 14 residues. The only DNA kept is the CDR3, 42 bases in frame from the first base. V gives up 0 bases and J gives up 3 bases, and the segment between their germline ends measures 9 bases. The data were taken from a study of PD-1 blockade in classical Hodgkin lymphoma (dated by TCRdb to 2020 to 2022). About the investigation overall: Nivolumab dosing was 3 mg/kg intravenously every 2 weeks, continuing until either disease progression or unacceptable toxicity. The study used TCR beta sequencing and CyTOF to define a peripheral blood immune signature of response to PD-1 blockade in classical Hodgkin lymphoma. Results and caveats for the whole study, not just this receptor: The study was limited to a single clinical trial cohort, and causes of repertoire differences, possibly disease activity or prior therapy, remained undefined. Trial patients with a complete response had baseline diversity similar to that of newly diagnosed patients, while partial responders and progressors had significantly lower diversity. Patients starting nivolumab less than 1 year after ASCT had lower diversity and were excluded from later analyses to avoid confounding by immune reconstitution. A significant rise by C4D1 was seen in CD4+ but not CD8+ TCR diversity (p=0.0027 vs p=0.16), with the rise being most apparent in complete responders (p=0.02). Newly diagnosed patients were reported to have lower baseline TCR diversity than healthy donors, and relapsed/refractory patients were reported to have lower baseline TCR diversity still.

Interpreted using the paper, the time point label stands for: cycle 1 day 1 (C1D1), immediately before nivolumab initiation. Every trial patient had relapsed after autologous stem cell transplantation, and cohorts A, B and C differed in prior brentuximab vedotin exposure. The trial cohort included fewer than 65 patients with relapsed/refractory classical Hodgkin lymphoma, and each patient had a best overall response of complete response, partial response or progressive disease. Trial patients were treated with single-agent nivolumab in the multi-cohort phase II CheckMate 205 trial. An independent review committee assessed best overall response using the 2007 International Working Group response criteria. PBMCs from the trial were collected at three points: immediately before nivolumab initiation (C1D1), and during therapy at cycle 2 day 1 and cycle 4 day 1. Peripheral blood was collected in 8 mL Vacutainer Cell Preparation Tubes, from which PBMCs were isolated by centrifugation and then cryopreserved.

The rearrangement joined TRBV10-3 to TRBJ2-7; matching of 6 bases hints at TRBD1 as the D gene. This TCR came from a human donor with classical Hodgkin lymphoma. This specimen consisted of peripheral blood mononuclear cells (PBMCs), obtained at baseline. The nucleotides read TGTGCCATCAGTGAGTCTGGACAGTACTACGAGCAGTACTTC. Protein translation: CAISESGQYYEQYF.